Listed here is a single T cell receptor beta chain. The antigen remains unidentified. This entry belongs to a study of monozygotic twins with inflammatory bowel disease. The UMIs contained a 6-nucleotide sample barcode. They were added by template switching during cDNA synthesis. TCRdb re-called the 5' RACE reads; every CDR3 protein appears as one record, without DNA. The clone table shows approximately 400,000 distinct CDR3 sequences, with the ten largest holding around 2.3%. Collection of a roughly 2.5 ml blood sample took place per donor. The CDR3 is 12 residues long. CDR1 SQVTM and CDR2 ANQGSEA come from the germline V gene. Study observations and caveats: Neither one strong signal nor one clonotype associated with IBD was supported.

The chain is built from TRBV29-1 and TRBJ1-2. Source material: blood. This TCR was recovered from a human donor with ulcerative colitis or Crohn's disease, or a healthy co-twin of an affected twin (not recorded which). The CDR3 here is CSVGETSYGYTF.